These 14 T cell receptor beta chains were sequenced from one sample in a study of cytomegalovirus exposure and HLA in healthy donors. PCR was performed using 60 Vbeta and 13 Jbeta primers. The assay was immunoSEQ multiplex PCR, and TCRdb's table has in-frame clones only and misses some. The data contain nearly 200,000 clones, over 60% of them seen just once; the ten biggest clones take up roughly 2.1%. The sequencing input was PBMCs. These receptors were obtained from a woman in her twenties or thirties in good health and CMV-seropositive.

This clone was counted once. The J gene is TRBJ1-5, the V gene TRBV11-2; no definite D call. The germline V gene encodes CDR1 SGHAT and CDR2 FQNNGV. Trimming removed 0 bases at V and 7 bases at J, with 7 bases between. CDR3 size: 13 residues. The CDR3 nucleotides read TGTGCCAGCAGCTTAGATTTTTCACAGCCCCAGCATTTT. This gives the protein CASSLDFSQPQHF.

This sequence joins TRBV15 and TRBJ2-5, with 14 bases matching TRBD2. CDR1 LNHNV and CDR2 YYDKDF come from the germline V gene (reference sequence). The ends lost 3 bases at V and 4 bases at J; junction bases unmatched: 4. This CDR3 is 16 amino acids long. CDR3 sequence (DNA): TGTGCCACCAGCAGGGGGACTAGCGGGAGATCAGAGACCCAGTACTTC. This translates into CATSRGTSGRSETQYF.

This clone occurred once. This chain connects TRBV19 to TRBJ1-2; D unclear. Germline-derived CDR1 and CDR2 are LNHDA and SQIVND (reference sequence). V lost 1 base, J lost 4 bases, and 10 bases lay in between. CDR3 length equals 14 residues. CDR3 residues: CASSIGEVAYGYTF. The CDR3 nucleotides are TGTGCCAGTAGTATAGGGGAGGTCGCCTATGGCTACACCTTC.

This chain joins TRBV6-5 and TRBJ1-2; D unresolved. The CDR3 spans 15 residues. Trimming left V 1 base short and J 0 bases short, with 9 bases between. Germline V lookup: CDR1 MNHEY, CDR2 SVGAGI. CDR3 in DNA: TGTGCCAGCAGTTACTGGGCCTCGTCTAACTATGGCTACACCTTC. Its translation: CASSYWASSNYGYTF.

The chain joins TRBV29-1 to TRBJ2-3; D not certain. This CDR3 contains 13 residues. Germline V CDR1 and CDR2: SQVTM, ANQGSEA. Trimming removed 7 bases from V and 5 bases from J, with 16 bases in between. The CDR3 sequence: CSAGRGPQDTQYF. The CDR3 DNA sequence: TGCAGCGCCGGAAGAGGCCCGCAAGATACGCAGTATTTT.

This rearrangement joins TRBV9 to TRBJ2-1; 14 positions agree with TRBD2. The V and J ends lost 0 bases and 7 bases, in that order; junction bases with no gene match: 9. Germline CDR1 is SGDLS and CDR2 is YYNGEE. CDR3 size: 18 residues. DNA for the CDR3: TGTGCCAGCAGCGTAGCTCCTGCCGGGACTAGCGGGAGTAATGAGCAGTTCTTC. This translates into CASSVAPAGTSGSNEQFF.

Notes on this clone: The identical CDR3 is also encoded by other nucleotide sequences in the sample. V gene TRBV5-1 combines with J gene TRBJ1-1; 11 nucleotides line up with TRBD1. J was trimmed by 4 bases and V by 4 bases; bases with no gene match: 3. Germline loops: CDR1 SGHRS, CDR2 YFSETQ. CDR3 length: 14 residues. CDR3 coding DNA: TGCGCCAGCAGCCCGGGGACAGGGGGCACTGAAGCTTTCTTT. This gives the protein CASSPGTGGTEAFF.

J is TRBJ2-1 and V is TRBV4-1; TRBD2 aligns across 8 bases. Germline V gives CDR1 MGHRA, CDR2 YSYEKL. Trimming cost V 2 bases and J 0 bases; bases outside gene matches: 6. The CDR3 has 17 residues. This CDR3 reads CASSQPISGASYNEQFF. In nucleotides, the CDR3 is TGCGCCAGCAGCCAACCCATTAGCGGGGCCTCCTACAATGAGCAGTTCTTC.

This rearrangement joins TRBV7-9 to TRBJ1-2, with D tentatively TRBD1 (5 bases). V lost 1 base and J 1 base, leaving 10 bases between the germline ends. This CDR3 is 15 amino acids long. Germline V gene sequence: CDR1 SEHNR, CDR2 FQNEAQ (reference sequence). CDR3 sequence: CASSLDRTLNYGYTF. CDR3 in DNA: TGTGCCAGCAGCTTAGACAGGACACTTAACTATGGCTACACCTTC.

This sequence joins TRBV7-9 and TRBJ2-3; TRBD2 matches at 9 bases. CDR3 size: 18 residues. V shed 6 bases and J 3 bases; nucleotides not matched to a gene: 16. The germline gives CDR1 SEHNR, CDR2 FQNEAQ (reference sequence). The CDR3 reads CASSLTSGFRTGTDTQYF. The CDR3 nucleotides are TGTGCCAGCAGTCTGACTAGCGGTTTCCGAACGGGGACAGATACGCAGTATTTT.

The chain employs TRBV12-5 and TRBJ2-2; D gene uncertain. Germline V gene data show CDR1 as LGHNT and CDR2 as FRNRAP. Trimming left V 6 bases short and J 11 bases short, with 19 bases between. CDR3 size: 14 residues. For the CDR3, the DNA is TGTGCTAGTGGATCGACGGAGATACCGGGTGAGCTGTTTTTT. This gives the protein CASGSTEIPGELFF.

The chain's CDR3 is CASSPTLGGPRNEQFF. CDR3 nucleotide sequence: TGTGCCAGCAGCCCTACCTTGGGGGGGCCTCGGAATGAGCAGTTCTTC. J is TRBJ2-1 and V is TRBV7-3; a weak D match, TRBD2 (7 bases). Germline-derived CDR1 and CDR2 are SGHTA and FQGTGA. CDR3 length: 16 amino acids. Trimming left V 5 bases short and J 7 bases short, with 21 bases between.

As for this clone: Other DNA sequences in this sample translate to the same CDR3. The V call is TRBV7-9, the J call TRBJ1-4; D uncertain. V lost 1 base and J 2 bases, leaving 11 bases between the germline ends. This CDR3 is 16 amino acids long. Germline V lookup: CDR1 SEHNR, CDR2 FQNEAQ (reference sequence). The CDR3 bases are TGTGCCAGCAGCTTAGTGTCCGGGAGTACTAATGAAAAACTGTTTTTT. Its translation: CASSLVSGSTNEKLFF.

As regards this clone: Lacking the conserved final phenylalanine or tryptophan, this CDR3 likely reflects a read error. The DNA is left out, because the CDR3 cannot be placed on it with certainty; the CDR3 is given as TCRdb lists it. This rearrangement joins TRBV6-6 to TRBJ2-7; TRBD1 is taken as the D call from the table, unchecked against the DNA. The CDR3 spans 9 residues, counting both ends. Germline V gene lookup returns CDR1 MNHNY and CDR2 SVGAGI (reference sequence). This chain's CDR3 is CAGTRQSPP.